The rows below give T cell receptor beta chains drawn from one sample of a study of T cell repertoires in cytomegalovirus infection. Each CDR3 protein gets one entry after TCRdb re-called the reads with MiXCR. The table lists approximately 700,000 distinct CDR3 sequences, about 40% of them singletons. Sequencing was performed on PBMCs. These receptors were obtained from a human donor in good health (CMV status not recorded). Some clones in this sample may be carry-over from other donors' samples. Each CDR3 is given with its conserved first and last residue. The D gene is left open where the match is weak. The size field is filled for only some rows; it gives once, few, many or a size class.

v_call,j_call,clone_size,d_call,cdr3_aa,cdr3_nt
TRBV7-8,TRBJ2-7,many,.,CASSLEEFSSYEQYF,TGTGCCAGCAGCTTAGAGGAATTCAGCTCCTACGAGCAGTACTTC
TRBV7-2,TRBJ2-1,.,.,CASSSSGTYNEQFF,TGTGCCAGCAGCTCTTCCGGCACCTACAATGAGCAGTTCTTC
TRBV7-2,TRBJ2-2,.,.,CSRSSDSNVDLFF,TGTTCCAGAAGCTCGGACTCTAACGTTGATCTGTTTTTT
TRBV6-1,TRBJ2-3,.,TRBD2,CASRGLVRDTQYF,TGTGCCAGCAGGGGACTAGTACGAGATACGCAGTATTTT
TRBV20-1,TRBJ1-3,few,.,CSARAQGFGNTIYF,TGCAGTGCTAGAGCGCAGGGCTTCGGAAACACCATATATTTT
TRBV7-2,TRBJ2-1,.,TRBD2,CASSFRSGRVNRHEQFF,TGTGCCAGCAGCTTTCGTAGCGGGAGAGTTAATCGCCATGAGCAGTTCTTC
TRBV6-1,TRBJ2-4,.,TRBD1,CASTRRTPGQGDLGIQYF,TGTGCCAGCACCCGACGAACACCGGGACAGGGAGATCTTGGAATTCAGTACTTC
TRBV11-3,TRBJ2-2,many,.,CASSLVRGQNTGELFF,TGTGCCAGCAGCTTAGTGCGGGGGCAGAACACCGGGGAGCTGTTTTTT
TRBV10-3,TRBJ2-3,.,.,CAISEGGNADTQYF,TGTGCCATCAGTGAGGGCGGGAACGCAGATACGCAGTATTTT
TRBV6-8,TRBJ1-5,.,.,CASSADAMGSQPQHF,TGTGCCAGCAGTGCAGATGCAATGGGGAGTCAGCCCCAGCATTTT
TRBV7-2,TRBJ2-4,.,.,CASSSVNIQYF,TGTGCCAGCAGCTCCGTAAACATTCAGTACTTC
TRBV19,TRBJ1-3,.,.,CASMLSLGNTIYF,TGTGCCAGTATGCTCTCGCTAGGAAACACCATATATTTT
TRBV7-2,TRBJ1-6,few,.,CATKQGLRNSPLHF,TGTGCCACCAAACAGGGTCTCCGGAATTCACCCCTCCACTTT
TRBV28,TRBJ2-7,many,.,CASFSQVGLGDGHEQYF,TGTGCCAGCTTCTCACAAGTCGGATTGGGAGACGGTCACGAGCAGTACTTC
TRBV5-4,TRBJ2-7,few,TRBD1,CASSSSLWGQNYEQYF,TGTGCCAGCAGCTCAAGCCTTTGGGGACAGAACTACGAGCAGTACTTC
TRBV4-1,TRBJ1-5,.,.,CASSQDPNRDQPQHF,TGCGCCAGCAGCCAAGATCCCAACAGAGATCAGCCCCAGCATTTT
TRBV20-1,TRBJ1-1,.,.,CSARDSGTRLMNTEAFF,TGCAGTGCTAGAGATTCGGGGACCAGGCTCATGAACACTGAAGCTTTCTTT
TRBV6-1,TRBJ2-3,few,TRBD2,CASTAGGPGGTDTQYF,TGTGCCAGCACAGCGGGGGGGCCGGGTGGCACAGATACGCAGTATTTT
TRBV7-2,TRBJ2-1,.,TRBD2,CASSLYSGVNEQFF,TGTGCCAGCAGCCTTTATAGCGGGGTCAATGAGCAGTTCTTC
TRBV2,TRBJ1-2,.,.,CASPLWGGYTF,TGTGCCAGCCCCCTTTGGGGTGGCTACACCTTC
TRBV6-2/TRBV6-3,TRBJ2-1,.,.,CARSQPGIRGGNEQFF,TGTGCCCGCAGTCAGCCCGGGATCAGGGGGGGGAATGAGCAGTTCTTC
TRBV28,TRBJ2-7,.,.,CASSPPLGPDQYF,TGTGCCAGCAGTCCCCCCCTAGGTCCCGATCAGTACTTC
TRBV4-1,TRBJ2-7,.,.,CASSQPGPPYEQYF,TGCGCCAGCAGCCAGCCAGGACCCCCCTACGAGCAGTACTTC
TRBV28,TRBJ2-2,.,.,CASSRTQDRRVGELFF,TGTGCCAGCAGTCGTACCCAGGATCGAAGGGTTGGGGAGCTTTTTTTT
TRBV28,TRBJ2-3,few,TRBD1,CASSLLGTGVEIADTQYF,TGTGCCAGCAGTTTGCTCGGGACAGGGGTTGAGATTGCAGATACGCAGTATTTT
TRBV15,TRBJ1-2,many,.,CATSRDPSAYGYTF,TGTGCCACCAGCAGAGATCCCAGTGCCTATGGCTACACCTTC
TRBV27,TRBJ1-2,.,TRBD1,CASSSPSGTGDGYGYTF,TGTGCCAGCAGTTCACCGTCCGGGACAGGGGATGGGTATGGCTACACCTTC
TRBV7-9,TRBJ2-5,once,.,CASEAVQETQYF,TGTGCCAGCGAAGCGGTACAAGAGACCCAGTACTTC
TRBV5-4,TRBJ2-7,.,.,CASSTLDNPYEQYF,TGTGCCAGCAGCACCCTGGACAATCCGTACGAGCAGTACTTC
TRBV7-2,TRBJ2-3,.,.,CASSPAPADTQYF,TGTGCCAGCAGCCCCGCCCCGGCAGATACGCAGTATTTT
TRBV27,TRBJ2-7,few,.,CASSPQQTATYEQYF,TGTGCCAGCAGTCCCCAACAGACAGCTACCTACGAGCAGTACTTC
TRBV4-1,TRBJ2-1,few,.,CASSQIGGLYNEQFF,TGCGCCAGCAGCCAAATAGGGGGGTTGTACAATGAGCAGTTCTTC
TRBV7-9,TRBJ2-2,.,.,CASSPRPTGTGELFF,TGTGCCAGCAGCCCTAGACCAACTGGAACCGGGGAGCTGTTTTTT
TRBV12-3/TRBV12-4,TRBJ2-3,few,TRBD2,CASSFSQRDTDTQYF,TGTGCCAGCAGTTTTAGCCAGCGGGACACAGATACGCAGTATTTT
TRBV12-3/TRBV12-4,TRBJ2-1,.,.,CASTKSKDWGRLNEQFF,TGTGCCAGCACCAAATCGAAAGACTGGGGCCGTCTCAATGAGCAGTTCTTC
TRBV2,TRBJ2-7,few,TRBD2,CASSEVGTSGSYEQSF,TGTGCCAGCAGTGAAGTAGGGACTAGCGGATCCTACGAGCAGTCCTTC
TRBV5-4,TRBJ2-1,few,TRBD2,CASSAATSGRGNEQFF,TGTGCCAGCAGCGCCGCGACTAGCGGGAGAGGCAATGAGCAGTTCTTC
TRBV7-9,TRBJ2-1,.,TRBD2,CASSLALAGRYNEQFF,TGTGCCAGCAGCTTAGCACTAGCGGGACGGTACAATGAGCAGTTCTTC
TRBV10-3,TRBJ2-3,.,.,CAISGQESTDTQYF,TGTGCCATCAGTGGACAAGAAAGTACAGATACGCAGTATTTT
TRBV24-1,TRBJ2-5,.,TRBD2,CATSDFGFAGGETQYF,TGTGCCACCAGTGATTTCGGCTTTGCGGGAGGAGAGACCCAGTACTTC
TRBV7-4,TRBJ1-6,.,.,CASSRVGEGDNSPLHF,TGTGCCAGCAGCCGAGTCGGGGAGGGTGATAATTCACCCCTCCACTTT
TRBV6-2/TRBV6-3,TRBJ1-2,few,.,CASSDPTGPIYGYTF,TGTGCCAGCAGCGATCCAACAGGGCCTATCTATGGCTACACCTTC
TRBV6-5,TRBJ1-6,once,.,CASSYQRGSDSPHHF,TGTGCCAGCAGTTACCAGAGAGGGTCGGATTCACCCCACCACTTT
TRBV6-2/TRBV6-3,TRBJ1-1,.,.,CASSYKTNTEAFF,TGTGCCAGCAGTTATAAGACGAACACTGAAGCTTTCTTT
TRBV28,TRBJ2-1,few,.,CASSLSSAPLHQQFF,TGTGCCAGCAGTTTGAGTTCGGCGCCCCTTCATCAGCAGTTCTTC
TRBV19,TRBJ2-2,.,.,CASSIGRVANTGELFF,TGTGCCAGTAGTATAGGCCGGGTCGCGAACACCGGGGAGCTGTTTTTT
TRBV20-1,TRBJ2-5,few,.,CSARAYGRDQETQYF,TGCAGTGCTAGAGCCTACGGGCGGGACCAAGAGACCCAGTACTTC
TRBV28,TRBJ2-1,.,TRBD2,CASSSLGLVDNEQFF,TGTGCCAGCAGTTCCCTGGGACTAGTCGACAATGAGCAGTTCTTC
TRBV18,TRBJ2-1,.,TRBD1,CASAKGRQGSYNEQFF,TGTGCCAGCGCCAAAGGACGACAGGGGTCCTACAATGAGCAGTTCTTC
TRBV7-2,TRBJ2-2,.,.,CASSLGLSTWGELFF,TGTGCCAGCAGCTTAGGACTCTCCACGTGGGGGGAGCTGTTTTTT
TRBV19,TRBJ2-1,few,TRBD2,CASSPRLAGGAPNEQFF,TGTGCCAGTAGTCCAAGACTAGCGGGAGGTGCCCCCAATGAGCAGTTCTTC
TRBV6-1,TRBJ2-2,.,TRBD1,CASSRQGIGELFF,TGTGCCAGCAGTCGACAGGGTATCGGGGAGCTGTTTTTT
TRBV15,TRBJ1-5,few,.,CATSKPRPGVGSSNQPQHF,TGTGCCACCAGCAAGCCTCGACCTGGGGTCGGATCTAGCAATCAGCCCCAGCATTTT
TRBV7-2,TRBJ2-2,many,TRBD2,CASIKRLAEKRYTGELFF,TGTGCCAGCATCAAGAGGCTAGCGGAAAAACGATACACCGGGGAGCTGTTTTTT
TRBV10-3,TRBJ2-1,.,.,CASVQGLDNEQFF,TGTGCCTCTGTTCAGGGGTTGGACAATGAGCAGTTCTTC
TRBV19,TRBJ1-1,.,.,CASSMWGREAFF,TGTGCCAGTAGTATGTGGGGCCGGGAAGCTTTCTTT
TRBV6-6,TRBJ2-3,.,.,CASSYSRGGDTDTQYF,TGTGCCAGCAGTTACTCGAGGGGGGGAGACACAGATACGCAGTATTTT